The clone carrying this T cell receptor beta chain was picked up a small number of times. CDR3 length: 14 amino acids. Trimming cost V 6 bases and J 7 bases; bases outside gene matches: 9. Germline assignment: CDR1 SGHTA and CDR2 FQGNSA. This sample is part of a study of blood T cell repertoires in COVID-19. Clones were read by immunoSEQ multiplex PCR, and TCRdb kept only the in-frame ones, dropping some. The table records more than 90,000 clones, over 70% of them present only once. The receptor comes from a woman older than 75 with acute or convalescent COVID-19. Sequences were obtained from peripheral blood. This chain connects TRBV7-2 to TRBJ1-5, with 7 nucleotides matching TRBD1. CDR3 nucleotide sequence: TGTGCCAGCAGTTATACAGGGGAGAGGCAGCCCCAGCATTTT. It specifies CASSYTGERQPQHF.